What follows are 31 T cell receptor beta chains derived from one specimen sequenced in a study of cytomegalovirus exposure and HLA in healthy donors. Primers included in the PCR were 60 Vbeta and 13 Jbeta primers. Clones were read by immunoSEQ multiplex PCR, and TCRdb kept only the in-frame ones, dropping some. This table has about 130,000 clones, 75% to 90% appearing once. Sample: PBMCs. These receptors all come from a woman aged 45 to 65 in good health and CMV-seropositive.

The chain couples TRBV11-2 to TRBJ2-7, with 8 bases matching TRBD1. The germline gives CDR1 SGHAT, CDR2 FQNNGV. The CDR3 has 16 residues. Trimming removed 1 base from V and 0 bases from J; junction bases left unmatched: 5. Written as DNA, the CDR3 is TGTGCCAGCAGCTTAGCCGGACAGGGCCTCTCCTACGAGCAGTACTTC. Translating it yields CASSLAGQGLSYEQYF.

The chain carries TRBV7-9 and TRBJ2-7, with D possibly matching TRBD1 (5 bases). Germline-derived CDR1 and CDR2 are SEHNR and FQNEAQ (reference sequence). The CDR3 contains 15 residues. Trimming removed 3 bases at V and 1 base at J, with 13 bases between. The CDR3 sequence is CASSFITGLSYEQYF. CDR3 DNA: TGTGCCAGCAGCTTTATAACAGGTTTATCCTACGAGCAGTACTTC.

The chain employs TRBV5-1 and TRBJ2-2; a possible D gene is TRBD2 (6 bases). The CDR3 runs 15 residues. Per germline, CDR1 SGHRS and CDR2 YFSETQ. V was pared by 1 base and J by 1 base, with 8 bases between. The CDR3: CASSLREVNTGELFF. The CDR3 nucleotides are TGCGCCAGCAGCTTGAGGGAGGTGAACACCGGGGAGCTGTTTTTT.

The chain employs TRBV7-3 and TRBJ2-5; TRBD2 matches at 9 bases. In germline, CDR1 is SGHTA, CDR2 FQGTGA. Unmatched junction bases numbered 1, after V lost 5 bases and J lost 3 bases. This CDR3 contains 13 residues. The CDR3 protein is CASSPSGEETQYF. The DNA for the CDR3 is TGTGCCAGCAGCCCTAGCGGGGAAGAGACCCAGTACTTC.

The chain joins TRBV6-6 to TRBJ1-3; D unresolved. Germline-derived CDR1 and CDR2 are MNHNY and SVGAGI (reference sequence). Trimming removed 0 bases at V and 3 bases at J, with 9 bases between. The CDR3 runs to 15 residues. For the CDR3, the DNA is TGTGCCAGCAGTTACTCGAAGGCAGGTGGAAACACCATATATTTT. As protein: CASSYSKAGGNTIYF.

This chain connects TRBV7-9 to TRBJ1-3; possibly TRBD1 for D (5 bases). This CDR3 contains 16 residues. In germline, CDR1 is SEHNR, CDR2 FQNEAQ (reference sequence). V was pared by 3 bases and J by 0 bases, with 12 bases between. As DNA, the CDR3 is TGTGCCAGCAGCTTCCAACAGGTCATCTCTGGAAACACCATATATTTT. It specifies CASSFQQVISGNTIYF. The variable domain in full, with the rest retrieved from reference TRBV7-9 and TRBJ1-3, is DTGVSQNPRHKITKRGQNVTFRCDPISEHNRLYWYRQTLGQGPEFLTYFQNEAQLEKSRLLSDRFSAERPKGSFSTLEIQRTEQGDSAMYLCASSFQQVISGNTIYFGEGSWLTVV.

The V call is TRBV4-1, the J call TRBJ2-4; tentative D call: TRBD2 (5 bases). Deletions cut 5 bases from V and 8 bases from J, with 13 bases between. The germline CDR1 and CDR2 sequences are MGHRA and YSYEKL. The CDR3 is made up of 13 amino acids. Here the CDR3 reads CASSLGAGYIQYF. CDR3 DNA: TGCGCCAGCAGCTTGGGAGCTGGATACATTCAGTACTTC.

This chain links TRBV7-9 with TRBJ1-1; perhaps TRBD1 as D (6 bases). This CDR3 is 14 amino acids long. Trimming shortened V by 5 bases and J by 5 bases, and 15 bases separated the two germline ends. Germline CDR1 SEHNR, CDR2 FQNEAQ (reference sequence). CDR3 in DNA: TGTGCCAGCAGCCCCACAGGGATCGAAACTGAAGCTTTCTTT. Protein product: CASSPTGIETEAFF.

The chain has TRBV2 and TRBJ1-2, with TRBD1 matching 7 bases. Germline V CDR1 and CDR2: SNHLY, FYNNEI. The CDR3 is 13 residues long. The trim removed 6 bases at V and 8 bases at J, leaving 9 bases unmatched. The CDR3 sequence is CASSPDRRQGYTF. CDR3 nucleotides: TGTGCCAGCAGCCCGGACAGGCGCCAAGGCTACACCTTC. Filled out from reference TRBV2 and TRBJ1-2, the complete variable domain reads EPEVTQTPSHQVTQMGQEVILRCVPISNHLYFYWYRQILGQKVEFLVSFYNNEISEKSEIFDDQFSVERPDGSNFTLKIRSTKLEDSAMYFCASSPDRRQGYTFGSGTRLTVV.

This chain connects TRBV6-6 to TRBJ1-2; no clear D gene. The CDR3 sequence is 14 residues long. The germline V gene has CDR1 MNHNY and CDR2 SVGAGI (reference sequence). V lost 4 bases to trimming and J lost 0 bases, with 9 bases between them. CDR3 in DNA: TGTGCCAGCAGTTCCCTAGCGGCTAACTATGGCTACACCTTC. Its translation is CASSSLAANYGYTF.

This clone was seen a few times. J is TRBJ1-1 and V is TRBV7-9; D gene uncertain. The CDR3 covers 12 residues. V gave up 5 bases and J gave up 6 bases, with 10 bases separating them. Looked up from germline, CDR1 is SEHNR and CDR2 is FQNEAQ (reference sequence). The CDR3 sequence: CASSQQVPEAFF. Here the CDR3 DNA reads TGTGCCAGCAGCCAACAAGTCCCTGAAGCTTTCTTT.

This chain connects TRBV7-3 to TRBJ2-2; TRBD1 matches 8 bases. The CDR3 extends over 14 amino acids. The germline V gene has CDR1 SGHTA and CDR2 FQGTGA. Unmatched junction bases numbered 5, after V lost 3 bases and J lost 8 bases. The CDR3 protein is CASSLSGGQGELFF. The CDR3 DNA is TGTGCCAGCAGCTTGTCAGGGGGCCAGGGGGAGCTGTTTTTT.

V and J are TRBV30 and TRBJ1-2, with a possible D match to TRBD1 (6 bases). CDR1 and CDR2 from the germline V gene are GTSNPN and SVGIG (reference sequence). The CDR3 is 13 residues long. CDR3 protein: CACAGATNYGYTF. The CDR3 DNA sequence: TGTGCTTGCGCGGGGGCAACAAACTATGGCTACACCTTC.

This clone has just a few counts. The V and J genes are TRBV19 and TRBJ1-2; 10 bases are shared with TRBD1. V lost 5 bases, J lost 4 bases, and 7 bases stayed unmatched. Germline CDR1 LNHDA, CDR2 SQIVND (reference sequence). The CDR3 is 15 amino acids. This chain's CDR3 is CASSATTGGGYGYTF. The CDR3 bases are TGTGCCAGTAGTGCGACGACAGGGGGCGGCTATGGCTACACCTTC. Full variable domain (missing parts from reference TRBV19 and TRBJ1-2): DGGITQSPKYLFRKEGQNVTLSCEQNLNHDAMYWYRQDPGQGLRLIYYSQIVNDFQKGDIAEGYSVSREKKESFPLTVTSAQKNPTAFYLCASSATTGGGYGYTFGSGTRLTVV.

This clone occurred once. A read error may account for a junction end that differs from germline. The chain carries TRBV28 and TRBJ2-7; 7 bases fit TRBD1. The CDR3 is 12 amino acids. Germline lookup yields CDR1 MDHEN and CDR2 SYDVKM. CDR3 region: CASATQLGQSFF. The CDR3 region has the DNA TGTGCCAGCGCGACTCAGTTGGGACAGTCTTTCTTC.

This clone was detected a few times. CDR3 nucleotide sequence: TGTGCCACCAGCCCGCGTCCGGGACTACCGATTGCAAGCTCCTACAATGAGCAGTTCTTC. It translates to CATSPRPGLPIASSYNEQFF. J is TRBJ2-1 and V is TRBV15, with 7 bases aligning to TRBD2. The CDR3 sequence is 20 residues long. J lost 0 bases, V lost 5 bases, and 19 bases had no gene match. CDR1 is LNHNV and CDR2 is YYDKDF in the germline V gene (reference sequence).

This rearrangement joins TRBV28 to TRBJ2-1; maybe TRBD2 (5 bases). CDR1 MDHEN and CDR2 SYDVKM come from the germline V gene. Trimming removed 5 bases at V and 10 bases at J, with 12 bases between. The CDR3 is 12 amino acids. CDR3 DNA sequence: TGTGCCAGCAGTCTGCGGGTGCCCGAGCAGTTCTTC. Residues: CASSLRVPEQFF.

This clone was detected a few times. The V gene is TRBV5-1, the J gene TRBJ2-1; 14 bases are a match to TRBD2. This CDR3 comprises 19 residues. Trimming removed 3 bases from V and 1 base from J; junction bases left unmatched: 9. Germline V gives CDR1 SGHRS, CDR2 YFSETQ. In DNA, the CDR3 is TGCGCCAGCAGCTACCCTGGGACTAGCGGGAGAGGGTCCTACAATGAGCAGTTCTTC. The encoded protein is CASSYPGTSGRGSYNEQFF.

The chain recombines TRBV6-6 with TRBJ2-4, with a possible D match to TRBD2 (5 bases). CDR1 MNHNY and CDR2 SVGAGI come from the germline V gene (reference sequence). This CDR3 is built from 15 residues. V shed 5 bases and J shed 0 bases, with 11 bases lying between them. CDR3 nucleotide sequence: TGTGCCAGCAGTGCTAAAGGACTAGCCAAAAACATTCAGTACTTC. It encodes CASSAKGLAKNIQYF.

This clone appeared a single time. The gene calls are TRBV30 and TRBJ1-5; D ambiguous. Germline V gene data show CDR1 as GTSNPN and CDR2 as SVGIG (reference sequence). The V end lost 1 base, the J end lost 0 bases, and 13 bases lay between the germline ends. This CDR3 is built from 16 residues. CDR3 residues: CAWSGGQLYSNQPQHF. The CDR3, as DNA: TGTGCCTGGAGTGGAGGTCAGCTCTATAGCAATCAGCCCCAGCATTTT. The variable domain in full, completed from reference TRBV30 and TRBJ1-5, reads SQTIHQWPATLVQPVGSPLSLECTVEGTSNPNLYWYRQAAGRGLQLLFYSVGIGQISSEVPQNLSASRPQDRQFILSSKKLLLSDSGFYLCAWSGGQLYSNQPQHFGDGTRLSIL.

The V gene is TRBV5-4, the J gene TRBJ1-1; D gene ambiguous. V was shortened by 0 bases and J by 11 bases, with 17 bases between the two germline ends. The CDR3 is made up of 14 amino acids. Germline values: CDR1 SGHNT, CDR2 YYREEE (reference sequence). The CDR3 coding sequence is TGTGCCAGCAGCTTGGTTGGAGACGCCACGTGGGCTTTCTTT. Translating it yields CASSLVGDATWAFF. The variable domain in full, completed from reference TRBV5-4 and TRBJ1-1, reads ETGVTQSPTHLIKTRGQQVTLRCSSQSGHNTVSWYQQALGQGPQFIFQYYREEENGRGNFPPRFSGLQFPNYSSELNVNALELDDSALYLCASSLVGDATWAFFGQGTRLTVV.

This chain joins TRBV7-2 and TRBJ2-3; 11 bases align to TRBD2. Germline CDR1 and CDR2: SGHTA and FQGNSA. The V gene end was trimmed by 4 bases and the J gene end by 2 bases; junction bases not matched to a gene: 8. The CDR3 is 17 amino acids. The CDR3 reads CASSSYRLAGFTDTQYF. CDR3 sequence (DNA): TGTGCCAGCAGCTCCTACCGACTAGCGGGGTTCACAGATACGCAGTATTTT.

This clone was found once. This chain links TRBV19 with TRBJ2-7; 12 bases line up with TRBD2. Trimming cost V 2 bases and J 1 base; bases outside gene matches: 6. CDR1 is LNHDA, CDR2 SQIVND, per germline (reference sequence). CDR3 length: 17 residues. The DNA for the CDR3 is TGTGCCAGTAGTATACCCAGGGGGACTAGCGGGTCCTACGAGCAGTACTTC. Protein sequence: CASSIPRGTSGSYEQYF.

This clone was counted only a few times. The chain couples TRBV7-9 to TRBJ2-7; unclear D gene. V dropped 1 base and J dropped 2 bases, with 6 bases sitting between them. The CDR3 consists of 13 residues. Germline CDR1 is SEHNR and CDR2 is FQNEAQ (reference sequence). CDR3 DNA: TGTGCCAGCAGCTTAGGCGGTCCCTACGAGCAGTACTTC. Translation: CASSLGGPYEQYF.

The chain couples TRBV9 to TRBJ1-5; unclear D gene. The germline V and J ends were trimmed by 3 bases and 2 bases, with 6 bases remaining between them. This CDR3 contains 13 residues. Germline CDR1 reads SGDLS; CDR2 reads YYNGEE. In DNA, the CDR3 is TGTGCCAGCAGCGCACATGGCAATCAGCCCCAGCATTTT. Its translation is CASSAHGNQPQHF.

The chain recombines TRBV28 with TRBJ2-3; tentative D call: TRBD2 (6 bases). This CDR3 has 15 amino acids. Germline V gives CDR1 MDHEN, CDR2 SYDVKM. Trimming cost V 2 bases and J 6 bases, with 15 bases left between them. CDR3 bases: TGTGCCAGCAGTTTAGGTGGGGGAGGTGGGGATACGCAGTATTTT. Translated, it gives CASSLGGGGGDTQYF. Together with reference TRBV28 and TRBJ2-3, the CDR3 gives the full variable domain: DVKVTQSSRYLVKRTGEKVFLECVQDMDHENMFWYRQDPGLGLRLIYFSYDVKMKEKGDIPEGYSVSREKKERFSLILESASTNQTSMYLCASSLGGGGGDTQYFGPGTRLTVL.

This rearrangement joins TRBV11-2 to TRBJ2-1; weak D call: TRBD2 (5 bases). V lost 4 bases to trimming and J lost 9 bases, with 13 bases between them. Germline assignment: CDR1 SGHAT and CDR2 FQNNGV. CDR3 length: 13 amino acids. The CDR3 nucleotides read TGTGCCAGCAGCTCCTATAGCGTTACTGAGCAGTTCTTC. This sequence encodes CASSSYSVTEQFF.

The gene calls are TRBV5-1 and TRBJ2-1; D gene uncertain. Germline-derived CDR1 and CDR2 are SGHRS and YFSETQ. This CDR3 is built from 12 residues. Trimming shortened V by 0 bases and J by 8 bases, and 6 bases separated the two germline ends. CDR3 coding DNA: TGCGCCAGCAGCTTGGATGGCCATGAGCAGTTCTTC. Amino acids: CASSLDGHEQFF.

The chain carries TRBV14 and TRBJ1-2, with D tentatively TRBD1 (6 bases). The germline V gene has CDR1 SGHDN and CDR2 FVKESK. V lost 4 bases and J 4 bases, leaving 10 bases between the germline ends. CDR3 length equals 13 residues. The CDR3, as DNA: TGTGCCAGCAGCCTCCAGACAGGCTATGGCTACACCTTC. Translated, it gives CASSLQTGYGYTF.

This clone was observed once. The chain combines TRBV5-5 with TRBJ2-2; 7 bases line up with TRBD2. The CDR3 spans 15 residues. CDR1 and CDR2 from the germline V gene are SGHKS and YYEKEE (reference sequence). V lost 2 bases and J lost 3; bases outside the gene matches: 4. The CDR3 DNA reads TGTGCCAGCAGCTTCCCCGCGGGGGACACCGGGGAGCTGTTTTTT. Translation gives CASSFPAGDTGELFF.

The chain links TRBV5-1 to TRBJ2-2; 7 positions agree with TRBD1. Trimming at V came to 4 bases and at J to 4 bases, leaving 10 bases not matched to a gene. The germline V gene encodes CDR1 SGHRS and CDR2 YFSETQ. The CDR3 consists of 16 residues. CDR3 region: CASSTGTVRGTGELFF. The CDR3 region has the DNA TGCGCCAGCAGCACTGGGACAGTTCGGGGCACCGGGGAGCTGTTTTTT.